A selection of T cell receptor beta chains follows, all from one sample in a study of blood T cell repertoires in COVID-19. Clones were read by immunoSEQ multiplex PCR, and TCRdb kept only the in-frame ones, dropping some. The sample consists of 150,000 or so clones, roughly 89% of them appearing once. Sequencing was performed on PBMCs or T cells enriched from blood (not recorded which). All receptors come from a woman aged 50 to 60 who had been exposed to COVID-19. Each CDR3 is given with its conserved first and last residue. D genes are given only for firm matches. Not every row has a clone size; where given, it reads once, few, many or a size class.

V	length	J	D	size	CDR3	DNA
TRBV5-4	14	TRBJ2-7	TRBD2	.	CASSHSGSVYEQYF	TGTGCCAGCAGCCATAGCGGGAGCGTTTACGAGCAGTACTTC
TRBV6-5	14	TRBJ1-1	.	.	CASSYKTGNTEAFF	TGTGCCAGCAGTTATAAGACAGGGAACACTGAAGCTTTCTTT
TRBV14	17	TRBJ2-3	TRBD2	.	CASSSGRGTPSTDTQYF	TGTGCCAGCAGCTCGGGGCGGGGGACTCCTAGCACAGATACGCAGTATTTT
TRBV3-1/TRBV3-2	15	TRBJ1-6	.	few	CASSKQVPPNSPLHF	TGTGCCAGCAGCAAACAGGTGCCCCCCAATTCACCCCTCCACTTT
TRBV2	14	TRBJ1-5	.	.	CASSETAGQQPQHF	TGTGCCAGCAGTGAAACCGCGGGGCAGCAGCCCCAGCATTTT
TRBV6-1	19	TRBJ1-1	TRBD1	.	CASSEGEPGQGAGYTEAFF	TGTGCCAGCAGTGAAGGGGAACCGGGACAGGGGGCGGGGTACACTGAAGCTTTCTTT
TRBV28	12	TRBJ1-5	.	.	CACALGNQPQHF	TGTGCCTGCGCCTTAGGCAATCAGCCCCAGCATTTT
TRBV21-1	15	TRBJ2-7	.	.	CASNKTDHRTYEQYF	TGTGCCAGCAACAAGACAGACCACAGAACCTACGAGCAGTACTTC
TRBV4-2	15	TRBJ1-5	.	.	CASSQVAGSNQPQHF	TGTGCCAGCAGCCAAGTTGCAGGGAGCAATCAGCCCCAGCATTTT
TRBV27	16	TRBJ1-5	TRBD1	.	CASSYTGTDLYQPQHF	TGTGCCAGCAGTTACACCGGGACAGACCTTTATCAGCCCCAGCATTTT
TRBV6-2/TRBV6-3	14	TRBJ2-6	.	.	CASSSSGGANVLTF	TGTGCCAGCAGTTCCTCCGGGGGGGCCAACGTCCTGACTTTC
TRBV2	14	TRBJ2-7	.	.	CASSLREASYEQYF	TGTGCCAGCAGCTTGCGAGAGGCGTCCTACGAGCAGTACTTC
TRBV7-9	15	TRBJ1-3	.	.	CASSFFPSSGNTIYF	TGTGCCAGCAGCTTTTTCCCCAGCTCTGGAAACACCATATATTTT
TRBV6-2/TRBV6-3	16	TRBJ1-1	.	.	CASSYSTMRGSTEAFF	TGTGCCAGCAGTTACTCGACGATGAGGGGGTCTACTGAAGCTTTCTTT
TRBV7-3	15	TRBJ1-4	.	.	CASSSPGNTNEKLFF	TGTGCCAGCAGCTCTCCAGGGAACACTAATGAAAAACTGTTTTTT
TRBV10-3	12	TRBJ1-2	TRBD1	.	CAIVAGQDGYTF	TGTGCCATCGTGGCGGGACAGGATGGCTACACCTTC
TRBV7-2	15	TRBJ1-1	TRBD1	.	CASSPAGTGNTEAFF	TGTGCCAGCAGCCCCGCCGGGACAGGGAACACTGAAGCTTTCTTT
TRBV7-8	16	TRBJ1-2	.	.	CASSLAVNLNRVSYTF	TGTGCCAGCAGCCTAGCAGTCAACCTCAACAGGGTTTCGTACACCTTC
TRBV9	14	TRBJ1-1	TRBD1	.	CASTKTGKNTEAFF	TGTGCCAGCACAAAGACAGGGAAGAACACTGAAGCTTTCTTT
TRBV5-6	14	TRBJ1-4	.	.	CASSFGGWGEKLFF	TGTGCCAGCTCGTTCGGGGGTTGGGGTGAAAAACTGTTTTTT
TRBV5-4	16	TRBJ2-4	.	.	CASSLEPGGGKNIQYF	TGTGCCAGCAGCTTGGAGCCGGGGGGCGGCAAAAACATTCAGTACTTC
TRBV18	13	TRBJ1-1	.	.	CASSTLGNTEAFF	TGTGCCAGCTCAACGTTGGGCAACACTGAAGCTTTCTTT
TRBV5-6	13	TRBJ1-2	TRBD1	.	CASSPDRDDGYTF	TGTGCCAGCAGCCCAGACAGGGATGACGGCTACACCTTC
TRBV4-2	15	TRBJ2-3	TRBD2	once	CASSRAGGTPDTQYF	TGTGCCAGCAGTCGAGCGGGGGGGACGCCAGATACGCAGTATTTT
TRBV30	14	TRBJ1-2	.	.	CAWTGGGNNYGYTF	TGTGCCTGGACCGGGGGGGGAAATAACTATGGCTACACCTTC
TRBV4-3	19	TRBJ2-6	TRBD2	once	CASSQILAGGNSGANVLTF	TGCGCCAGCAGCCAGATCCTAGCGGGGGGGAACTCTGGGGCCAACGTCCTGACTTTC
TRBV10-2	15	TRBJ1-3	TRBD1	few	CASSESQGDGNTIYF	TGCGCCAGCAGTGAGTCCCAGGGGGACGGAAACACCATATATTTT
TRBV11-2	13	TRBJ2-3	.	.	CASSRSGQDTQYF	TGTGCCAGCAGCCGTAGCGGCCAAGATACGCAGTATTTT
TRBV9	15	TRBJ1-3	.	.	CASTRTEGPGNTIYF	TGTGCCAGCACCCGGACAGAAGGACCCGGAAACACCATATATTTT
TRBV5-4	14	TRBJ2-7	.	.	CASSPGSGDYEQYF	TGTGCCAGCAGCCCGGGATCGGGGGATTACGAGCAGTACTTC
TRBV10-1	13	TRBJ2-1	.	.	CASSESAAVEQFF	TGCGCCAGCAGTGAGTCGGCGGCTGTTGAGCAGTTCTTC